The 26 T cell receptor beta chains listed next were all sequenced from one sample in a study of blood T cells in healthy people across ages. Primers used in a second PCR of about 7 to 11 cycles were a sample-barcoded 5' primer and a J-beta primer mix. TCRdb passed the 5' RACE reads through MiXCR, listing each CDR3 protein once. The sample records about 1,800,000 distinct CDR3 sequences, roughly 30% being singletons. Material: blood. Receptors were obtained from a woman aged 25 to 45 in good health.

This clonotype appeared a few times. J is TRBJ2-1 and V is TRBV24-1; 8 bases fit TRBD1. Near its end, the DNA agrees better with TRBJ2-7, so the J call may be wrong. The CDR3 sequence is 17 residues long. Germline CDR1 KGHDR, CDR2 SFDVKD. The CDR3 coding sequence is TGTGCCACCAGTGATCAGACCGGGACAGGTTGGTACAATGAGCAGTACTTC. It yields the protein CATSDQTGTGWYNEQYF.

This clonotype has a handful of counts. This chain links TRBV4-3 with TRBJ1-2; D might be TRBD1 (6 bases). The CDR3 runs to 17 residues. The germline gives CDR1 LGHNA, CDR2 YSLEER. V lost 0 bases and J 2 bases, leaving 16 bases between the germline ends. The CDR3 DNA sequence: TGCGCCAGCAGCCAAGAAGTCGGGGGGGCCTTAAACTATGGCTACACCTTC. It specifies CASSQEVGGALNYGYTF.

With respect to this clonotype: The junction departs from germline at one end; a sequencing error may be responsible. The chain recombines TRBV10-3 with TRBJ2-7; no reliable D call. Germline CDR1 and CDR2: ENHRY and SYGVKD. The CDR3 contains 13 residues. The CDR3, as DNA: TGTGCCATCAGTGGGTCGACCTCTCCCGAGCGGTACTTC. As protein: CAISGSTSPERYF.

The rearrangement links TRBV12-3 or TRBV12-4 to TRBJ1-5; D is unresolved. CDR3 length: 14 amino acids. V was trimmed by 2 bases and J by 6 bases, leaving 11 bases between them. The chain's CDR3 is CASSLSPRLQPQHF. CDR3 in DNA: TGTGCCAGCAGTTTATCACCGCGTCTTCAGCCCCAGCATTTT.

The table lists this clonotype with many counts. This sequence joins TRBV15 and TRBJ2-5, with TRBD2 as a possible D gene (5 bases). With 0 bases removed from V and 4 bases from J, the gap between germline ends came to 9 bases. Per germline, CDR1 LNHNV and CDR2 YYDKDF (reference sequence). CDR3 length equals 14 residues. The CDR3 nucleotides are TGTGCCACCAGCAGAGATCGGGGTGCAGAGACCCAGTACTTC. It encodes CATSRDRGAETQYF.

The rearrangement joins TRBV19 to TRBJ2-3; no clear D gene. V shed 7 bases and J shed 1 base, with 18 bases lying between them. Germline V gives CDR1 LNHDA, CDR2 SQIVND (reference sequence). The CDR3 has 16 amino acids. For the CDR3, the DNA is TGTGCCAGTAAGGCACTCCACGCCCAAGGCACAGATACGCAGTATTTT. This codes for CASKALHAQGTDTQYF.

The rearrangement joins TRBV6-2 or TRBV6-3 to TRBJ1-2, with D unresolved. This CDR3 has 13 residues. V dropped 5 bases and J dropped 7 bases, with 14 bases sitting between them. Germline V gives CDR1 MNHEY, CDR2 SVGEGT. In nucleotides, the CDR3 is TGTGCCAGCAGTCCGGATCGGAGGCGTGGCTACACCTTC. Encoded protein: CASSPDRRRGYTF.

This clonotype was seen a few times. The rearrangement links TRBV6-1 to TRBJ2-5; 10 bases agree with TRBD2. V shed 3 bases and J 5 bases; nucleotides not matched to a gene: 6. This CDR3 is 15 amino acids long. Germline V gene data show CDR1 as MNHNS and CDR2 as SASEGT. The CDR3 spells CASSDFRLAGETQYF. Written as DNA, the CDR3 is TGTGCCAGCAGTGACTTCAGACTAGCGGGTGAGACCCAGTACTTC.

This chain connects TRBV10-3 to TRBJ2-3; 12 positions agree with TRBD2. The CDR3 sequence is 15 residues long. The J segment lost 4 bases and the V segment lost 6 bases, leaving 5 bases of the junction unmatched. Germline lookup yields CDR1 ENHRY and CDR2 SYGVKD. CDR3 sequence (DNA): TGTGCCATCAGCTCACTAGCGGGGGGTCCAGATACGCAGTATTTT. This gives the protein CAISSLAGGPDTQYF.

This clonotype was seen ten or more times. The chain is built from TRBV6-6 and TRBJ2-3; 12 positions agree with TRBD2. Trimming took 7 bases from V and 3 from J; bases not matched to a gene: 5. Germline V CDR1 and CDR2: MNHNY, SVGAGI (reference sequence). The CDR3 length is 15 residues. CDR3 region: CASKGLAGRTDTQYF. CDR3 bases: TGTGCCAGCAAAGGACTAGCGGGAAGGACAGATACGCAGTATTTT.

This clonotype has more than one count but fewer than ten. The DNA of the CDR3 is TGTGCCAGCAGCTCCTGGACCCCTCGGGGGCCCCAACTAGCCAAAAACATTCAGTACTTC. Protein product: CASSSWTPRGPQLAKNIQYF. This chain uses TRBV7-9 with TRBJ2-4; the D gene could be TRBD1 or TRBD2 (6 bases each). From germline, CDR1 is SEHNR and CDR2 FQNEAQ (reference sequence). This CDR3 has 20 amino acids. V shed 4 bases and J shed 0 bases, with 25 bases lying between them.

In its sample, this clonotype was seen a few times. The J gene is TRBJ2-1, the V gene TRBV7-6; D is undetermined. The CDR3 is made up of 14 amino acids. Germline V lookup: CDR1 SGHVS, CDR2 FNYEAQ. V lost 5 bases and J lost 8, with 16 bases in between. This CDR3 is CASSPLVSSDEQFF. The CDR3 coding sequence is TGTGCCAGCAGCCCATTGGTCAGTTCGGATGAGCAGTTCTTC.

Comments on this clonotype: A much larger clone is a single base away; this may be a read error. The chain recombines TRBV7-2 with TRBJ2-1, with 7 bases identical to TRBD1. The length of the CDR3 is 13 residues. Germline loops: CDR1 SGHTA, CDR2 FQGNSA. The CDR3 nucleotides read TGTGTCAGCAGCTTAATGGACAGGACCAACCAGTTCTTC. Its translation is CVSSLMDRTNQFF.

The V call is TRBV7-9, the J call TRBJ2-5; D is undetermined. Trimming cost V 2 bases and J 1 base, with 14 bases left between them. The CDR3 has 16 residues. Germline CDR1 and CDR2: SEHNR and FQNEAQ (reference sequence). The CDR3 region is CASSLMYSEFQETQYF. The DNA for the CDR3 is TGTGCCAGCAGCTTAATGTACAGCGAATTCCAAGAGACCCAGTACTTC.

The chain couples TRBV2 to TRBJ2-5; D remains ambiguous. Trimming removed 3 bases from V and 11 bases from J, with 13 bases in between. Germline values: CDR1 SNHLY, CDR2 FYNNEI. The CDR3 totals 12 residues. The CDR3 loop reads CASSESGLGQYF. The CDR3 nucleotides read TGTGCCAGCAGTGAGTCCGGGTTGGGGCAGTACTTC.

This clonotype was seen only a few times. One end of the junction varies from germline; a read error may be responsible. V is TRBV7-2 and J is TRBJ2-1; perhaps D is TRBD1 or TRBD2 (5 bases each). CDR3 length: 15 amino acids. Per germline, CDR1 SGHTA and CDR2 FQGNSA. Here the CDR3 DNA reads TGTTCCAGCAGTGATCAAGGGACCGTCCGAAATGAGCAGTTCTTC. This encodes CSSSDQGTVRNEQFF.

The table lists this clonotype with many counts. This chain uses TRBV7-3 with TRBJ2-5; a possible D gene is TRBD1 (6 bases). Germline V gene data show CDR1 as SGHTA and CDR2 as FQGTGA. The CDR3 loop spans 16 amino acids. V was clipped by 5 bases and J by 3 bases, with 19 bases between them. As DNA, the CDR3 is TGTGCCAGCAGCCCCCTGGGGGCCGGAATGAAAGAGACCCAGTACTTC. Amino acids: CASSPLGAGMKETQYF.

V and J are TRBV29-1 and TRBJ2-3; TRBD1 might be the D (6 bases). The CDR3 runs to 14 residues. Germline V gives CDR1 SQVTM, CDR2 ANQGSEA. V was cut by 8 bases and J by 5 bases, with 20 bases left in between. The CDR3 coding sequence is TGCAGCATAAGACAGGTGTTGTTAAAAGATACGCAGTATTTT. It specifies CSIRQVLLKDTQYF.

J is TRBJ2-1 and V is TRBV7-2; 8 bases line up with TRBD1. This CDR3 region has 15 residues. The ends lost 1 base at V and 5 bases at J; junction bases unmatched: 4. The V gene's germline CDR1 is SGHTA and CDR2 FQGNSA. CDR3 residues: CASSLGDRQNNEQFF. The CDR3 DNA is TGTGCCAGCAGCTTAGGGGACAGGCAGAACAATGAGCAGTTCTTC.

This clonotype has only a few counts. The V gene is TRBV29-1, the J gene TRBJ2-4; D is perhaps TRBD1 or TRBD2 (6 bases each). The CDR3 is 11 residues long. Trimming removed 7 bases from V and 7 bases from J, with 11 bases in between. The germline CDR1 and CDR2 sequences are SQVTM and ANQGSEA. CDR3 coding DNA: TGCAGCGGCGGAGGGGGGAACATTCAGTACTTC. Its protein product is CSGGGGNIQYF.

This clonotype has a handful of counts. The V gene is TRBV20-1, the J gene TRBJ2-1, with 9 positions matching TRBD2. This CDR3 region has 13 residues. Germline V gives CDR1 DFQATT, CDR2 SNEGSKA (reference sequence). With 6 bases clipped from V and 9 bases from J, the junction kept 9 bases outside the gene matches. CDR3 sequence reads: CSALQREEAEQFF. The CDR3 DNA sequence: TGCAGTGCCCTTCAGCGGGAGGAGGCTGAGCAGTTCTTC.

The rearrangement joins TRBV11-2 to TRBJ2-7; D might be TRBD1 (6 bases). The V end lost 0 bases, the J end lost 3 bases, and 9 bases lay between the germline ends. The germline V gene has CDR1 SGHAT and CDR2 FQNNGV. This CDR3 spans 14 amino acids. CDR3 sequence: CASSLDPGHYEQYF. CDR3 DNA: TGTGCCAGCAGCTTAGACCCGGGACACTACGAGCAGTACTTC. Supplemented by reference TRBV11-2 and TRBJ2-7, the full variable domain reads EAGVAQSPRYKIIEKRQSVAFWCNPISGHATLYWYQQILGQGPKLLIQFQNNGVVDDSQLPKDRFSAERLKGVDSTLKIQPAKLEDSAVYLCASSLDPGHYEQYFGPGTRLTVT.

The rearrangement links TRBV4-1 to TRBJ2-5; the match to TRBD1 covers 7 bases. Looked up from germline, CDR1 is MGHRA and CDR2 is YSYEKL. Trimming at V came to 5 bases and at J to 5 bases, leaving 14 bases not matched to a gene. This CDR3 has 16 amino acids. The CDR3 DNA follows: TGCGCCAGCAGCTTCCGACAGGGAATTACCACCGAGACCCAGTACTTC. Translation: CASSFRQGITTETQYF.

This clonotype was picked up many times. The CDR3 region has the DNA TGTGCCAGCAGTCCCTGGGACAGGGGCATTCAGTACTTC. Protein sequence: CASSPWDRGIQYF. V and J are TRBV27 and TRBJ2-4; 10 nucleotides agree with TRBD1. The CDR3 is made up of 13 amino acids. The V segment lost 5 bases and the J segment 9 bases; nucleotides outside the gene matches: 4. Germline values: CDR1 MNHEY, CDR2 SMNVEV (reference sequence).

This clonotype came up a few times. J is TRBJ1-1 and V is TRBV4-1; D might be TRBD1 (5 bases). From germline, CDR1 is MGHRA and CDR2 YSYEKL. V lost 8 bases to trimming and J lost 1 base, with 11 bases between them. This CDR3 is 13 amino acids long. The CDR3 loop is CASPVDRNTEAFF. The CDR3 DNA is TGCGCCAGCCCGGTAGACAGGAACACTGAAGCTTTCTTT.

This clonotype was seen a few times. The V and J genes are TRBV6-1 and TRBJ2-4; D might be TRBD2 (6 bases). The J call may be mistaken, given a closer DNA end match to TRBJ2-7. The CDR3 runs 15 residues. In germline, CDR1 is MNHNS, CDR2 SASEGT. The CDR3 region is CASSALPTVSGEQYF. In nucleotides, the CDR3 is TGTGCCAGCAGTGCTCTACCGACGGTTAGCGGCGAGCAGTACTTC.